This TCR beta chain was recovered during a study of T cell responses to AZD1222 COVID-19 vaccine. The study's findings and limits: Two AZD1222 administrations were followed by greater Spike-specific TCR breadth and depth. Repertoires in all cases were sampled only once the peak T cell response had passed. Across spike, vaccine-associated CD4 TCRs were found, dominant at 160-218 and 743-854. Seropositive status at baseline applied to only 5 or 6 AZD1222 recipients.

The germline V gene has CDR1 GTSNPN and CDR2 SVGIG (reference sequence). This CDR3 region has 14 residues. V lost 4 bases to trimming and J lost 0 bases, with 7 bases between them. TCRdb keeps only in-frame clones here, not all; method: immunoSEQ multiplex PCR. The top ten clones hold about 3% of a sample with about 140,000 clones, around 89% of them seen once. To note about this clone: Its antigen is unknown.

This specimen was peripheral blood, taken on day 0 of AZD1222 vaccination. This TCR came from an adult in good health. The gene calls are TRBV30 and TRBJ1-6, with D hard to call. CDR3 nucleotide sequence: TGTGCCTGGACCGAGGGCTCCTATAATTCACCCCTCCACTTT. It encodes CAWTEGSYNSPLHF.